Listed below are T cell receptor beta chains from one sample, sequenced in a study of cytomegalovirus exposure and HLA in healthy donors. TCRdb's table, derived via immunoSEQ multiplex PCR, lists solely in-frame clones and lacks some. This sample has some 130,000 clones, with 60% to 85% found just once. The sequenced sample was PBMCs. All receptors come from a human donor in good health. CDR3s include the opening cysteine and the closing phenylalanine or tryptophan. D genes are given only for firm matches. The size entry is marked missing in some rows and otherwise reads once, few, many or a size class.

CDR3 length	D gene	J gene	clone size	V gene	CDR3 protein	CDR3 DNA
13	.	TRBJ1-1	few	TRBV2	CASKQGWNTEAFF	TGTGCCAGCAAACAGGGCTGGAACACTGAAGCTTTCTTT
13	.	TRBJ1-1	.	TRBV28	CASTVGVSFGAFF	TGTGCCAGCACTGTCGGGGTTTCCTTTGGCGCTTTCTTT
11	.	TRBJ2-7	.	TRBV5-1	CASMAGTEQYF	TGCGCCAGCATGGCGGGAACAGAGCAGTACTTC
14	.	TRBJ1-3	few	TRBV5-1	CASSATFSGNTIYF	TGCGCCAGCAGCGCAACTTTCTCTGGAAACACCATATATTTT
12	.	TRBJ1-3	.	TRBV10-2	CASSDPGNTIYF	TGCGCCAGCAGTGATCCAGGAAACACCATATATTTT
13	.	TRBJ2-7	.	TRBV4-2	CASSHLRDYEQYF	TGTGCCAGCAGCCACCTCCGGGACTACGAGCAGTACTTC
15	.	TRBJ1-2	.	TRBV5-1	CASFPTGQAGGGYTF	TGTGCCAGCTTCCCCACTGGGCAGGCCGGGGGTGGCTACACCTTC
13	TRBD1	TRBJ2-7	.	TRBV6-1	CASPGTGPYEQYF	TGTGCCAGCCCCGGGACAGGCCCCTACGAGCAGTACTTC
16	TRBD2	TRBJ2-1	.	TRBV7-2	CASSFAGTSGYNEQFF	TGTGCCAGCAGCTTCGCCGGGACTAGCGGATACAATGAGCAGTTCTTC
17	.	TRBJ1-1	.	TRBV7-9	CASSPPRGGEGDTEAFF	TGTGCCAGCAGCCCTCCCCGGGGGGGGGAGGGGGACACTGAAGCTTTCTTT
12	.	TRBJ1-1	.	TRBV6-6	CASSQGNSEAFF	TGTGCCAGTAGTCAGGGGAATTCTGAAGCTTTCTTT
15	.	TRBJ2-2	.	TRBV7-9	CASSSHRVRTGELFF	TGTGCCAGCAGCTCCCACAGGGTACGCACCGGGGAGCTGTTTTTT
16	TRBD2	TRBJ2-5	.	TRBV5-1	CASSLQRGGRFWTQYF	TGCGCCAGCAGCTTACAGCGGGGGGGCCGTTTTTGGACCCAGTACTTC
13	.	TRBJ2-7	once	TRBV5-4	CASSLSVTYEQYF	TGTGCCAGCAGCCTCTCCGTAACCTACGAGCAGTACTTC
13	TRBD1	TRBJ2-7	.	TRBV27	CASSRTGFYEQYF	TGTGCCAGCAGTCGGACAGGATTCTACGAGCAGTACTTC
12	.	TRBJ2-7	.	TRBV29-1	CSVRGQYYEQYF	TGCAGCGTAAGAGGGCAGTACTACGAGCAGTACTTC
13	.	TRBJ1-1	.	TRBV6-6	CASSPYEGAEAFF	TGTGCCAGCAGCCCGTACGAGGGTGCTGAAGCTTTCTTT
15	TRBD1	TRBJ1-5	.	TRBV5-1	CASSLGDRRNQPQHF	TGCGCCAGCAGCTTGGGGGACAGGCGCAATCAGCCCCAGCATTTT
15	.	TRBJ1-1	.	TRBV5-4	CASSLVQGMDTEAFF	TGTGCCAGCAGCTTGGTTCAGGGAATGGACACTGAAGCTTTCTTT
17	.	TRBJ2-1	.	TRBV7-8	CASSLRLTYPYYNEQFF	TGTGCCAGCAGCTTGCGACTGACCTATCCTTACTACAATGAGCAGTTCTTC
16	.	TRBJ1-2	.	TRBV9	CASSVATRVTSRGYTF	TGTGCCAGCAGCGTAGCTACGAGGGTAACCTCTCGTGGCTACACCTTC
15	TRBD1	TRBJ2-7	.	TRBV11-2	CASSSIRGGGYEQYF	TGTGCCAGCAGCTCGATTCGAGGGGGCGGTTACGAGCAGTACTTC
18	TRBD1	TRBJ1-2	.	TRBV5-1	CASSSASIWTGGLDGYTF	TGCGCCAGCAGCTCCGCATCTATCTGGACAGGGGGTCTTGATGGCTACACCTTC
14	TRBD1	TRBJ2-1	.	TRBV2	CASSPGQGNNEQFF	TGTGCCAGCAGTCCGGGACAGGGGAACAATGAGCAGTTCTTC